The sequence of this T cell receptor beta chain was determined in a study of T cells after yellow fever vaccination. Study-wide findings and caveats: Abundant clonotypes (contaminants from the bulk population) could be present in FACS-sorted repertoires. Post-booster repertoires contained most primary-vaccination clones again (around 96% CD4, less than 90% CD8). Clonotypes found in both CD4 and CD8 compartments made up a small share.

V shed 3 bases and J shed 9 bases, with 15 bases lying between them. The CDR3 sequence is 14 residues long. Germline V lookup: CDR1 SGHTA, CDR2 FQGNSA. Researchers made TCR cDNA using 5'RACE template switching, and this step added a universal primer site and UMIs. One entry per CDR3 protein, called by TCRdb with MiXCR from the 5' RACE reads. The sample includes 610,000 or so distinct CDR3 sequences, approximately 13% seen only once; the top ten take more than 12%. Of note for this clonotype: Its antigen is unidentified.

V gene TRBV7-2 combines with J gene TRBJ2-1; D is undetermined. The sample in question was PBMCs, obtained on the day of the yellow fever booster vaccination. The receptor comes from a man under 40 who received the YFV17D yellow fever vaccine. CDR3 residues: CASSFSLPPLEQFF. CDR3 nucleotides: TGTGCCAGCAGCTTTTCTCTCCCCCCGCTTGAGCAGTTCTTC.